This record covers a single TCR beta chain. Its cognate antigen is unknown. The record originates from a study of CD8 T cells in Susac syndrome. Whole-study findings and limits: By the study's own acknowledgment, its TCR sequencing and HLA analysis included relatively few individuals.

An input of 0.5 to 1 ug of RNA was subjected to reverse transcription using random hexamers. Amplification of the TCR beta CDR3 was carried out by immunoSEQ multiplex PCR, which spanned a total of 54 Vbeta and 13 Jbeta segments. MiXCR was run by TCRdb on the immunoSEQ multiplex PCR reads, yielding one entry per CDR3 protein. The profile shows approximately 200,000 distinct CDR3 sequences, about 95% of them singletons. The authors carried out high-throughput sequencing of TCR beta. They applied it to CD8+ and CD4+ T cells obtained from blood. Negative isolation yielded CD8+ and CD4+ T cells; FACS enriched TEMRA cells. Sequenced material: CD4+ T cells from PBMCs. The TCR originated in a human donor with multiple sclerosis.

The chain's CDR3 is CASSHAGGQYF. CDR3 DNA: TGTGCCAGCAGCCACGCGGGGGGGCAGTATTTT. The rearrangement joins TRBV28 to TRBJ2-3; 8 bases map to TRBD2. The germline V gene encodes CDR1 MDHEN and CDR2 SYDVKM. The CDR3 is 11 residues long. The V gene end was trimmed by 6 bases and the J gene end by 11 bases; junction bases not matched to a gene: 4. The variable domain in full, with the rest retrieved from reference TRBV28 and TRBJ2-3, is DVKVTQSSRYLVKRTGEKVFLECVQDMDHENMFWYRQDPGLGLRLIYFSYDVKMKEKGDIPEGYSVSREKKERFSLILESASTNQTSMYLCASSHAGGQYFGPGTRLTVL.